These 12 T cell receptor beta chains came from one sample sequenced in a study of vaccination effects on CD4 cells after COVID-19. Viral peptide pool expansion of antigen-specific CD4+ T cells preceded sequencing in the ViraFEST assay. Culture lasted about 10 days before CD4+ T cell isolation. Infection dated between March and December 2020, before the Alpha, Beta and Delta variants reached the United States. Their antigens are not known. Profiling relied on immunoSEQ multiplex PCR, and the TCRdb table lists in-frame clones only, not all of them. The table includes roughly 30,000 clones, under 85% detected once. Here the sequenced sample was CD4+ T cells from PBMCs cultured with a peptide pool, taken before COVID-19 vaccination. The source is a human donor who had a prior SARS-CoV-2 infection.

About this clone: Other DNA sequences in this specimen translate into the identical CDR3. The V gene is TRBV5-1, the J gene TRBJ2-2; D gene uncertain. The CDR3 contains 14 residues. Trimming removed 2 bases at V and 2 bases at J, with 7 bases between. Germline assignment: CDR1 SGHRS and CDR2 YFSETQ. DNA for the CDR3: TGCGCCAGCAGCTTATCAACCAACACCGGGGAGCTGTTTTTT. Translation gives CASSLSTNTGELFF.

Only one count was recorded for this clone. The V and J genes are TRBV10-3 and TRBJ2-1; 10 nucleotides line up with TRBD1. This CDR3 is 15 amino acids long. Trimming took 7 bases from V and 1 from J; bases not matched to a gene: 4. Per germline, CDR1 ENHRY and CDR2 SYGVKD. Here the CDR3 reads CAITQDRGSYNEQFF. In nucleotides, the CDR3 is TGTGCCATCACCCAGGACAGGGGGTCCTACAATGAGCAGTTCTTC.

This chain uses TRBV4-2 with TRBJ2-2; 8 bases line up with TRBD1. V was clipped by 4 bases and J by 1 base; unmatched bases: 5. Germline V lookup: CDR1 LGHNA, CDR2 YNFKEQ. The CDR3 spans 16 residues. The DNA of the CDR3 is TGTGCCAGCAGCCGAGGACAGGGTGGGAACACCGGGGAGCTGTTTTTT. This translates into CASSRGQGGNTGELFF.

The chain combines TRBV11-3 with TRBJ2-7; D uncertain. CDR1 SGHNT and CDR2 YENEEA come from the germline V gene. Deletions cut 2 bases from V and 3 bases from J, with 2 bases between. The CDR3 runs 11 residues. The CDR3 region is CASSLHYEQYF. As DNA, the CDR3 is TGTGCCAGCAGCTTACACTACGAGCAGTACTTC.

The chain uses TRBV12-5 and TRBJ2-3, with 7 bases that match TRBD1. Looked up from germline, CDR1 is LGHNT and CDR2 is FRNRAP. CDR3 length: 17 amino acids. V was pared by 5 bases and J by 0 bases, with 11 bases of the junction left unmatched. The CDR3 reads CASGPSQGVLSTDTQYF. The CDR3, as DNA: TGTGCTAGTGGTCCGTCTCAGGGGGTTCTAAGCACAGATACGCAGTATTTT.

The V gene is TRBV11-3, the J gene TRBJ2-1; 11 nucleotides agree with TRBD2. This CDR3 has 14 residues. Germline CDR1 and CDR2: SGHNT and YENEEA. With V trimmed by 6 bases and J by 5 bases, 3 bases remained unmatched. The DNA for the CDR3 is TGTGCCAGCAGGATAGCGGGAGGGGACAATGAGCAGTTCTTC. It encodes CASRIAGGDNEQFF. Based on the CDR3 plus reference TRBV11-3 and TRBJ2-1, the full variable domain is EAGVVQSPRYKIIEKKQPVAFWCNPISGHNTLYWYLQNLGQGPELLIRYENEEAVDDSQLPKDRFSAERLKGVDSTLKIQPAELGDSAVYLCASRIAGGDNEQFFGPGTRLTVL.

V gene TRBV30 combines with J gene TRBJ2-5; no definite D call. V was shortened by 3 bases and J by 1 base, with 12 bases between the two germline ends. This CDR3 comprises 14 residues. Germline V gene sequence: CDR1 GTSNPN, CDR2 SVGIG (reference sequence). The CDR3 DNA sequence: TGTGCCTGGAGGAATTCGGGCAGCCAAGAGACCCAGTACTTC. Its translation: CAWRNSGSQETQYF.

By share, this clone counts as medium-sized. This chain uses TRBV6-5 with TRBJ2-7; 9 positions match TRBD2. This CDR3 comprises 15 residues. Germline values: CDR1 MNHEY, CDR2 SVGAGI. V shed 6 bases and J 4 bases; nucleotides not matched to a gene: 10. The CDR3 here is CASSAAGTSLYEQYF. The DNA of the CDR3 is TGTGCCAGCAGCGCCGCCGGGACTAGCCTTTACGAGCAGTACTTC.

This clone appeared once. This chain joins TRBV7-9 and TRBJ1-1; no clear D gene. The V end lost 0 bases, the J end lost 0 bases, and 17 bases lay between the germline ends. From germline, CDR1 is SEHNR and CDR2 FQNEAQ (reference sequence). The CDR3 covers 18 residues. The CDR3: CASSLALIGPTMNTEAFF. The CDR3 DNA sequence: TGTGCCAGCAGCTTAGCGCTTATTGGCCCAACTATGAACACTGAAGCTTTCTTT. Full variable domain (missing parts from reference TRBV7-9 and TRBJ1-1): DTGVSQNPRHKITKRGQNVTFRCDPISEHNRLYWYRQTLGQGPEFLTYFQNEAQLEKSRLLSDRFSAERPKGSFSTLEIQRTEQGDSAMYLCASSLALIGPTMNTEAFFGQGTRLTVV.

The J gene is TRBJ1-6, the V gene TRBV5-6; D unclear. V was cut by 1 base and J by 7 bases, with 15 bases left in between. The germline V gene encodes CDR1 SGHDT and CDR2 YYEEEE. The CDR3 totals 16 residues. CDR3 residues: CASSLSWDLGNSPLHF. As DNA, the CDR3 is TGTGCCAGCAGCTTGAGCTGGGATCTCGGCAATTCACCCCTCCACTTT.

This clone is a singleton in its sample. The chain joins TRBV6-5 to TRBJ1-6; D uncertain. Germline-derived CDR1 and CDR2 are MNHEY and SVGAGI. V was shortened by 5 bases and J by 9 bases, with 14 bases between the two germline ends. The CDR3 is made up of 14 amino acids. The CDR3 protein is CASSPERNFSPLHF. CDR3 bases: TGTGCCAGCAGTCCCGAAAGAAATTTTTCACCCCTCCACTTT.

The V gene is TRBV29-1, the J gene TRBJ1-4; perhaps TRBD1 as D (6 bases). Germline V gives CDR1 SQVTM, CDR2 ANQGSEA. Trimming removed 5 bases at V and 3 bases at J, with 10 bases between. CDR3 size: 13 residues. The CDR3 protein is CSVRGGSNEKLFF. CDR3 nucleotide sequence: TGCAGCGTTAGGGGGGGCTCTAATGAAAAACTGTTTTTT.